This is a list of T cell receptor beta chains from one sample in a study of T cells in Graves' hyperthyroidism and ophthalmopathy. One entry per CDR3 protein, called by TCRdb with MiXCR from the multiplex PCR reads. There are about half a million distinct CDR3 sequences in the sample; less than 25% occur only once, and under 55% lies in the top ten. The source material was blood. All receptors come from a woman in her seventies with Graves' ophthalmopathy. The conserved cysteine and the conserved F or W are not part of the CDR3 here. Fields, in order: CDR3 length, J gene, V gene, CDR3 protein.

>13|TRBJ1-1|TRBV11-3
ASSLDGGKSTEAF
>13|TRBJ2-7|TRBV13
ASSLVAGGVYEQY
>12|TRBJ2-2|TRBV10-1
ASSEIWGTGELF
>13|TRBJ1-3|TRBV7-2
ASSFIRGVGNTIY
>11|TRBJ1-2|TRBV27
ASSSRDGYGYT
>13|TRBJ1-1|TRBV5-1
ASSLVAAMNTEAF
>13|TRBJ1-1|TRBV13
ASSYTGKMNTEAF
>9|TRBJ2-7|TRBV3-1
ASQGLWEQY
>13|TRBJ2-1|TRBV27
ASSLFGTILNEQF
>12|TRBJ1-1|TRBV29-1
SVGPGQSNTEAF
>9|TRBJ1-1|TRBV3-1
ASSRGSEAF
>11|TRBJ1-6|TRBV27
ASRDGVNSPLH
>13|TRBJ2-5|TRBV7-2
ASSLWGQGQETQY
>12|TRBJ1-1|TRBV19
ASSKRQGATEAF